This T cell receptor beta chain was captured by sequencing in a study of T cell responses to AZD1222 COVID-19 vaccine. Study-level findings and limits: CD4 TCRs covered the whole spike, strongest at regions 160-218 and 743-854.

Of note for this clone: Its matching antigen is unknown.

Deletions cut 1 base from V and 0 bases from J, with 18 bases between. The CDR3 spans 18 residues. CDR1 KGHSH and CDR2 LQKENI come from the germline V gene. Researchers grouped second doses given at about 4 or about 12 weeks into one pool. Using immunoSEQ multiplex PCR, the repertoire was profiled, and TCRdb retains in-frame clones only, with some absent. The repertoire consists of 40,000 to 55,000 clones, with over 85% occurring once and the leading ten covering 0.9% to 1.2%. The sample in question was peripheral blood, obtained 28 days after the second AZD1222 dose. This rearrangement joins TRBV18 to TRBJ2-5; D is perhaps TRBD1 or TRBD2 (5 bases each). This TCR came from an adult who received the AZD1222 COVID-19 vaccine. In DNA form, the CDR3 reads TGTGCCAGCTCACCACAAGGGGACCGACGACTGTACCAAGAGACCCAGTACTTC. It codes for CASSPQGDRRLYQETQYF.